A single sample gave rise to the 20 T cell receptor beta chains below, sequenced in a study of T cell responses to AZD1222 COVID-19 vaccine. Generated by immunoSEQ multiplex PCR, the TCRdb table keeps only in-frame clones and is missing some. Here the sample spans 100,000 to 150,000 clones, 89% being singletons. The sequencing here drew on peripheral blood, taken on day 0 of AZD1222 vaccination. All receptors derive from an adult in good health.

This clone was detected only once. A read error may produce the germline difference seen at one junction end. This chain uses TRBV5-1 with TRBJ1-2; TRBD1 matches 11 bases. The V gene's germline CDR1 is SGHRS and CDR2 YFSETQ. This CDR3 contains 16 residues. The CDR3 loop is CASSRGQGESNDGYTF. Written as DNA, the CDR3 is TGCGCCAGCAGCCGGGGACAGGGGGAAAGTAACGATGGCTACACCTTC.

The chain joins TRBV30 to TRBJ1-3, with D unclear. Germline loops: CDR1 GTSNPN, CDR2 SVGIG (reference sequence). The V end was cut by 2 bases, the J end by 0 bases, with 14 bases between. The CDR3 length is 16 residues. CDR3 coding DNA: TGTGCCTGGAGTCGCAGGCAACTTCACTCTGGAAACACCATATATTTT. It yields the protein CAWSRRQLHSGNTIYF.

The chain has TRBV7-2 and TRBJ2-7, with a possible D match to TRBD1 (5 bases). Trimming stripped 2 bases from V and 3 bases from J, with 11 bases between. The CDR3 consists of 14 residues. Germline CDR1 is SGHTA and CDR2 is FQGNSA. CDR3 in DNA: TGTGCCAGCAGCTTACCGGCAGGGCTCTACGAGCAGTACTTC. Translating it yields CASSLPAGLYEQYF.

V gene TRBV28 combines with J gene TRBJ1-5, with D unclear. The V end lost 6 bases, the J end lost 3 bases, and 12 bases lay between the germline ends. The germline V gene has CDR1 MDHEN and CDR2 SYDVKM. The CDR3 has 14 amino acids. The CDR3 sequence: CASSPPGNNQPQHF. The CDR3 DNA reads as TGTGCCAGCAGCCCCCCAGGAAACAATCAGCCCCAGCATTTT.

This rearrangement joins TRBV7-7 to TRBJ2-5; 10 bases fit TRBD1. Germline V gives CDR1 SSHAT, CDR2 FNYEAQ (reference sequence). Trimming cost V 7 bases and J 6 bases; bases outside gene matches: 8. The CDR3 totals 14 residues. This CDR3 is CASTLGQGTKTQYF. The CDR3 region has the DNA TGTGCCAGCACTCTGGGACAGGGGACTAAGACCCAGTACTTC.

This chain joins TRBV10-3 and TRBJ1-1; no definite D call. V lost 1 base and J 1 base, leaving 10 bases between the germline ends. The CDR3 is 15 residues long. Per the germline V gene, CDR1 is ENHRY and CDR2 is SYGVKD. Here the CDR3 reads CAISEYLGENTEAFF. DNA of the CDR3: TGTGCCATCAGTGAGTATCTCGGAGAGAACACTGAAGCTTTCTTT.

This sequence joins TRBV5-4 and TRBJ2-7; no firm D call. The V end was cut by 4 bases, the J end by 0 bases, with 14 bases between. The germline gives CDR1 SGHNT, CDR2 YYREEE (reference sequence). There are 15 residues in the CDR3. The CDR3, as DNA: TGTGCCAGCAGCCCCGGCCCGTATAGCTCCTACGAGCAGTACTTC. This gives the protein CASSPGPYSSYEQYF.

The rearrangement uses TRBV5-6 and TRBJ2-5; D call uncertain. CDR3 size: 15 residues. CDR1 SGHDT and CDR2 YYEEEE come from the germline V gene. Trimming removed 3 bases from V and 2 bases from J, with 14 bases in between. CDR3 nucleotides: TGTGCCAGCAGCTCCGAATTCACGGAGCAAGAGACCCAGTACTTC. It translates to CASSSEFTEQETQYF.

This rearrangement joins TRBV7-9 to TRBJ1-6; TRBD1 might be the D (5 bases). Germline values: CDR1 SEHNR, CDR2 FQNEAQ (reference sequence). Trimming removed 5 bases from V and 7 bases from J, with 18 bases in between. The CDR3 sequence is 16 residues long. In DNA form, the CDR3 reads TGTGCCAGCAGCCCCGGGGTCGCCGGGGCAAATTCACCCCTCCACTTT. Its translation is CASSPGVAGANSPLHF.

This clone has only one observation. The chain recombines TRBV18 with TRBJ1-6, with D possibly TRBD1 on 5 matching bases. CDR1 and CDR2 from the germline V gene are KGHSH and LQKENI. Trimming removed 4 bases at V and 5 bases at J, with 12 bases between. This CDR3 is built from 15 residues. CDR3 amino acids: CASSQAGSDNSPLHF. The CDR3 coding sequence is TGTGCCAGCTCACAGGCAGGGTCGGATAATTCACCCCTCCACTTT.

The gene calls are TRBV7-8 and TRBJ2-2; 9 nucleotides align to TRBD1. With V trimmed by 3 bases and J by 5 bases, 10 bases remained unmatched. There are 17 residues in the CDR3. CDR1 and CDR2 from the germline V gene are SGHVS and FQNEAQ. Here the CDR3 reads CASSFGTGTLRTGELFF. The CDR3 nucleotides read TGTGCCAGCAGCTTCGGGACAGGGACCCTGAGGACCGGGGAGCTGTTTTTT.

The chain links TRBV6-4 to TRBJ2-1, with 9 positions matching TRBD2. This CDR3 region has 16 residues. Germline CDR1 reads MRHNA; CDR2 reads SNTAGT. The V segment lost 5 bases and the J segment 7 bases; nucleotides outside the gene matches: 12. The CDR3 DNA is TGTGCCAGCAGTCCTAGCGGGAACGAGGGTGGAAATGAGCAGTTCTTC. Protein: CASSPSGNEGGNEQFF.

This rearrangement joins TRBV19 to TRBJ1-2; 8 nucleotides line up with TRBD1. The CDR3 spans 14 residues. Losses at the gene ends were 7 bases for V and 4 bases for J; bases not matched to a gene: 8. Germline values: CDR1 LNHDA, CDR2 SQIVND (reference sequence). The CDR3 loop is CASTPGTGGYGYTF. For the CDR3, the DNA is TGTGCCAGTACCCCCGGGACAGGCGGCTATGGCTACACCTTC.

V usage is TRBV9 and J usage is TRBJ2-1; the match to TRBD2 covers 7 bases. Germline values: CDR1 SGDLS, CDR2 YYNGEE. CDR3 length: 15 residues. The junction had 7 bases not matched to a gene; V was cut back by 2 bases and J by 5 bases. The CDR3 DNA reads as TGTGCCAGCAGCGTGAGGCCTAGCGGTGACAATGAGCAGTTCTTC. Amino acids: CASSVRPSGDNEQFF.

The chain has TRBV4-2 and TRBJ2-1; unclear D gene. This CDR3 is 12 amino acids long. Trimming left V 8 bases short and J 7 bases short, with 12 bases between. Germline V gene data show CDR1 as LGHNA and CDR2 as YNFKEQ. The CDR3 DNA follows: TGTGCCAGCGTCGGGTTGGGGAATGAGCAGTTCTTC. Translating it yields CASVGLGNEQFF.

The chain combines TRBV9 with TRBJ2-1; either TRBD1 or TRBD2 may supply D (5 bases each). In germline, CDR1 is SGDLS, CDR2 YYNGEE. V dropped 0 bases and J dropped 10 bases, with 17 bases sitting between them. The CDR3 runs to 15 residues. CDR3 coding DNA: TGTGCCAGCAGCGTAGTAGGGACCAACCTCCGGGAGCAGTTCTTC. As protein: CASSVVGTNLREQFF. Drawing the rest from reference TRBV9 and TRBJ2-1, the complete variable domain is DSGVTQTPKHLITATGQRVTLRCSPRSGDLSVYWYQQSLDQGLQFLIQYYNGEERAKGNILERFSAQQFPDLHSELNLSSLELGDSALYFCASSVVGTNLREQFFGPGTRLTVL.

V and J are TRBV6-8 and TRBJ1-1; 11 bases are a match to TRBD1. CDR3 length: 19 residues. Germline values: CDR1 MNHGY, CDR2 SAAAGT. J was trimmed by 1 base and V by 5 bases; bases with no gene match: 15. The CDR3 DNA reads TGTGCCAGCAGTATTGGGCTGGACAGGGGGCAGGTGGGGAACACTGAAGCTTTCTTT. Amino acids: CASSIGLDRGQVGNTEAFF.

The chain uses TRBV5-1 and TRBJ2-7; D is unclear. V dropped 0 bases and J dropped 6 bases, with 10 bases sitting between them. The CDR3 is 13 amino acids. CDR1 is SGHRS, CDR2 YFSETQ, per germline. The CDR3 protein is CASSLEDALEQYF. The DNA for the CDR3 is TGCGCCAGCAGCTTGGAGGACGCCCTCGAGCAGTACTTC. Together with reference TRBV5-1 and TRBJ2-7, the CDR3 gives the full variable domain: KAGVTQTPRYLIKTRGQQVTLSCSPISGHRSVSWYQQTPGQGLQFLFEYFSETQRNKGNFPGRFSGRQFSNSRSEMNVSTLELGDSALYLCASSLEDALEQYFGPGTRLTVT.

The CDR3 loop reads CASNGGEGSYEQYF. The CDR3 coding sequence is TGTGCCAGCAACGGGGGAGAGGGGTCGTACGAGCAGTACTTC. This chain uses TRBV9 with TRBJ2-7, with a possible D match to TRBD2 (6 bases). The germline V gene encodes CDR1 SGDLS and CDR2 YYNGEE. V was shortened by 6 bases and J by 4 bases, with 17 bases between the two germline ends. CDR3 length equals 14 residues.

The chain is built from TRBV11-2 and TRBJ1-1; D not resolved. Trimming took off 1 base at V and 8 bases at J, with 5 bases between the two ends. The CDR3 is 11 residues long. Looked up from germline, CDR1 is SGHAT and CDR2 is FQNNGV. The CDR3 sequence is CASSLGREAFF. The CDR3 DNA follows: TGTGCCAGCAGCTTAGGCAGGGAAGCTTTCTTT.